This T cell receptor (beta chain) was captured in a study of shared clonotypes between healthy human individuals. On the study more broadly: The cohort had two women and three men, ages 18 to 49. Study-wide findings and caveats: Researchers sampled only blood; tissue repertoires likely differ.

This clone was seen just once. Its antigen is unknown. Without sorting, samples used around 92 million PBMCs for genomic DNA. Deep was the level used in running the assay. Measured with immunoSEQ multiplex PCR; TCRdb has only the in-frame clones, and not every one. The table has about half a million clones, around 74% seen once. What was sequenced was PBMCs. The receptor comes from a woman between 40 and 50 years old in good health. Some clones in this sample may be carry-over from other donors' samples.

The CDR3 loop is CASSPGLAGGTDTQYF. The CDR3 bases are TGTGCCAGCAGTCCCGGACTAGCGGGAGGTACAGATACGCAGTATTTT. V usage is TRBV27 and J usage is TRBJ2-3; 14 bases are a match to TRBD2. This CDR3 comprises 16 residues. The junction had 4 bases not matched to a gene; V was cut back by 5 bases and J by 3 bases. Germline-derived CDR1 and CDR2 are MNHEY and SMNVEV (reference sequence).